This TCR beta chain was sequenced during a study of control samples from healthy donors and cancer patients. Trimming left V 0 bases short and J 3 bases short, with 7 bases between. The germline CDR1 and CDR2 sequences are MNHNS and SASEGT. The CDR3 consists of 14 residues. Sequenced by immunoSEQ multiplex PCR; TCRdb stores in-frame clones only, minus some. Of roughly 140,000 clones listed, about 93% are singletons. This TCR was sampled from a man in his forties or fifties in good health. The V call is TRBV6-1, the J call TRBJ2-3, with D hard to call. Sequencing was done on a sample of blood. The CDR3 DNA follows: TGTGCCAGCAGTGAAGCGTCAGAAACAGATACGCAGTATTTT. This codes for CASSEASETDTQYF.